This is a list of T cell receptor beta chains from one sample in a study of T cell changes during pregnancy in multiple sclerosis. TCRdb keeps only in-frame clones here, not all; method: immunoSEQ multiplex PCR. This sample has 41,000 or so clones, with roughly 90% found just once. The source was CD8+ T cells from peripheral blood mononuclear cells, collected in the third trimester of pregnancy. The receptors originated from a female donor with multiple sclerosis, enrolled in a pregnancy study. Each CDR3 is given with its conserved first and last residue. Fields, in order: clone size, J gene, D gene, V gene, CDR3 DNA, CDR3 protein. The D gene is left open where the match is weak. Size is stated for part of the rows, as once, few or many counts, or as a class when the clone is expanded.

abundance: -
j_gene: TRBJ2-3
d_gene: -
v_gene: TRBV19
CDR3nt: TGTGCCAGTAGTGAGAGGATCACAGATACGCAGTATTTT
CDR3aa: CASSERITDTQYF

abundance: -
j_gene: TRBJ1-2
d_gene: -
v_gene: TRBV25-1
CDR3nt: TGTGCCAGCACTTCTAGCTATGGCTACACCTTC
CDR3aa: CASTSSYGYTF

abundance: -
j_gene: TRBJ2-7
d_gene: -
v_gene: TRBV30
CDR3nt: TGTGCCTGGAGTGTAGGGGAAGACTACGAGCAGTACTTC
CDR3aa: CAWSVGEDYEQYF

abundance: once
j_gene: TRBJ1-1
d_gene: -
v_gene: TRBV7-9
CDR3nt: TGTGCCAGCAGCCCTGCGGTAGAAGTCACTGAAGCTTTCTTT
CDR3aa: CASSPAVEVTEAFF

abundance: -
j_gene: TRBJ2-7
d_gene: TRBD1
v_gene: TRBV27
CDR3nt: TGTGCCAGCAGCCGGACAGGCCTCTACGAGCAGTACTTC
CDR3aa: CASSRTGLYEQYF

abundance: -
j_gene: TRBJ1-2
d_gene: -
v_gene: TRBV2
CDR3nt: TGTGCCAGCAGTGAACGGCCTGACCCCGGGTATGGCTACACCTTC
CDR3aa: CASSERPDPGYGYTF

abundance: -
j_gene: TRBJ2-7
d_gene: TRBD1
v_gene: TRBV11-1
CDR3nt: TGTGCCAGCAGCTCCCAGGGGGCGCATCCCTACGAGCAGTACTTC
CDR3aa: CASSSQGAHPYEQYF

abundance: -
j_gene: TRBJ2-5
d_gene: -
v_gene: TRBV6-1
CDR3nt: TGTGCCAGCAGTGAAGTGCAGGGGACGGCAGAGACCCAGTACTTC
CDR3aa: CASSEVQGTAETQYF

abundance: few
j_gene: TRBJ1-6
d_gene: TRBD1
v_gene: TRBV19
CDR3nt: TGTGCCACCGAGGACAGGGGGTATAATTCACCCCTCCACTTT
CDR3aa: CATEDRGYNSPLHF

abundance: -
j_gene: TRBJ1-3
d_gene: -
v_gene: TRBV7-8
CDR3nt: TGTGCCAGCAGCTTAGATCCCCCAGGGGTATTTGGAAACACCATATATTTT
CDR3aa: CASSLDPPGVFGNTIYF

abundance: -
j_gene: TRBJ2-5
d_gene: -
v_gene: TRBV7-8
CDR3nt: TGTGCCAGCAGCTCTAGGGACATCGAGACCCAGTACTTC
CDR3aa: CASSSRDIETQYF

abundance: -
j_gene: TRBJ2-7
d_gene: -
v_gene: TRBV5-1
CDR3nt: TGCGCCAGCAGCGGGGGCCTTGAGCTGGAGCAGTACTTC
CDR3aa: CASSGGLELEQYF

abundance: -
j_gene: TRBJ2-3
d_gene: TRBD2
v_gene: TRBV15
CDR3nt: TGTGCCACCAGCAGAGAGGGGACTAGCGGGAGTGATACGCAGTATTTT
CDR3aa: CATSREGTSGSDTQYF

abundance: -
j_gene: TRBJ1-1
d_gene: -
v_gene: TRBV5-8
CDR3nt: TGTGCCAGCAGCTTGGAGGCGGGTTGGGGGGAGAACACTGAAGCTTTCTTT
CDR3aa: CASSLEAGWGENTEAFF

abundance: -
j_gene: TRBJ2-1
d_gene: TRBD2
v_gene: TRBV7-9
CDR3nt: TGTGCCAGCAGCCGACTAGCGGGAGGGGGCGATGAGCAGTTCTTC
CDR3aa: CASSRLAGGGDEQFF

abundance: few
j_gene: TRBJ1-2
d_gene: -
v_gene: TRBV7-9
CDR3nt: TGTGCCAGCAGCCCCCCAGGGGAAGGCTACACCTTC
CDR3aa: CASSPPGEGYTF

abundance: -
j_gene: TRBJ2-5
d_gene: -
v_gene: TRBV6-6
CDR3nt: TGTGCCAGCAGTTACTCCAGTGGTCCCCTTGACTTC
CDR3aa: CASSYSSGPLDF

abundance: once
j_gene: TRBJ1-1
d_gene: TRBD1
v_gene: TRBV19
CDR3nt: TGTGCCAGTAGGGTGAGAGGGACAGGGGTTATCACTGAAGCTTTCTTT
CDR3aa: CASRVRGTGVITEAFF

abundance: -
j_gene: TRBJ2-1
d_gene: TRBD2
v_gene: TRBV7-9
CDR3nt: TGTGCCAGCCGCTCCCCCCTCCCTAGCGGGGGGTACAATGAGCAGTTCTTC
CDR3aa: CASRSPLPSGGYNEQFF

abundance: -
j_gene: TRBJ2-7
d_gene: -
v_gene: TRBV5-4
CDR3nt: TGTGCCAGCAGCGACCCTCAGGTAGCCTACGAGCAGTACTTC
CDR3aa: CASSDPQVAYEQYF

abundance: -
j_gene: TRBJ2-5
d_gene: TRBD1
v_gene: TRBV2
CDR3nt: TGTGCCAGCAGGGGAACAGGGGGCTGGGATGGGACCCAGTACTTC
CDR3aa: CASRGTGGWDGTQYF

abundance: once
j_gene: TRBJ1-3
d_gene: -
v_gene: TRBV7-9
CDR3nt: TGTGCCAGCAGCCCGTCCCTTATAGGGGCCACCTCTGGAAACACCATATATTTT
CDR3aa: CASSPSLIGATSGNTIYF

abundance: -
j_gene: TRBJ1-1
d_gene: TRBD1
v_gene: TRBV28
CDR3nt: TGTGCCAGCAGTCCGACAGGGAGTGCTGAAGCTTTCTTT
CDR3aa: CASSPTGSAEAFF

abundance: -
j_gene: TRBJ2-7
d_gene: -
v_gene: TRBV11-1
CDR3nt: TGTGCCAGCAGCGCCTCCGGGACTGATAACTCCTACGAGCAGTACTTC
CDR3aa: CASSASGTDNSYEQYF

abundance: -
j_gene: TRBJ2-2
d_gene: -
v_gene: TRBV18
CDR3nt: TGTGCCAGCTCGGAGACAGTCTTCGACTACACCGGGGAGCTGTTTTTT
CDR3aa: CASSETVFDYTGELFF

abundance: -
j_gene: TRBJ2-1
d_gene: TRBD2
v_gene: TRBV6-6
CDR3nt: TGTGCCAGCCTTGGACTAGCGGGAGCAGGTCATGAGCAGTTCTTC
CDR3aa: CASLGLAGAGHEQFF

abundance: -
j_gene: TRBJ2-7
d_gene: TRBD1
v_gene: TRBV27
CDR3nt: TGTGCCAGCAGTTTCGGACAGGGACCTTACGAGCAGTACTTC
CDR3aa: CASSFGQGPYEQYF

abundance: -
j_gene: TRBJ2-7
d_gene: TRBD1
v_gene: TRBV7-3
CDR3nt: TGTGCCAGCAGCTTAGGGCAGGGGGCGGCCTACGAGCAGTACTTC
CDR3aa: CASSLGQGAAYEQYF

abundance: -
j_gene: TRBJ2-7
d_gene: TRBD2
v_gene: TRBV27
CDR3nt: TGTGCCAGCAGTCCCCCACAAATGACTAGCGGCCAGGGCGGCCCCTACGAGCAGTACTTC
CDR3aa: CASSPPQMTSGQGGPYEQYF

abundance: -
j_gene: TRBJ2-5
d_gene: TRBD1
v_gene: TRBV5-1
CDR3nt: TGCGCCAGCAGCCCGGGACAGCCCCAAGAGACCCAGTACTTC
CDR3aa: CASSPGQPQETQYF

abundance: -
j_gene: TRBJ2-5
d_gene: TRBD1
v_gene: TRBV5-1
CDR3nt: TGCGCCAGCAGCTCGAGACAGGGGCGGTTAGAGACCCAGTACTTC
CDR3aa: CASSSRQGRLETQYF

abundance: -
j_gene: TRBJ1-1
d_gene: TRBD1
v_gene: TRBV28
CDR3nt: TGTGCCAGCAGTTTGCCAGTGACAGGGTTAAACACTGAAGCTTTCTTT
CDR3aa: CASSLPVTGLNTEAFF

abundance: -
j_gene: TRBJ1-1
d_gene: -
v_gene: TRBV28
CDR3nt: TGTGCCAGCAGCGACAGTTTGAACACTGAAGCTTTCTTT
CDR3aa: CASSDSLNTEAFF

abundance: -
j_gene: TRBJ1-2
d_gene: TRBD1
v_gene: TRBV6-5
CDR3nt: TGTGCCAGCAGCAAACAGGGGGTGGGCTATGGCTACACCTTC
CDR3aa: CASSKQGVGYGYTF

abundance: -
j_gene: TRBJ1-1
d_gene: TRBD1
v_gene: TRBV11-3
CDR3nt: TGTGCCAGCAGCTCGGACAGGGCCGGTACTGAAGCTTTCTTT
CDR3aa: CASSSDRAGTEAFF

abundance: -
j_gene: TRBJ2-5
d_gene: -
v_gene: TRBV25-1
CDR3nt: TGTGCCAGCAGTGAAGGTGTTCTGGAGGGAGGGGGAAGGGAGACCCAGTACTTC
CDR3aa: CASSEGVLEGGGRETQYF

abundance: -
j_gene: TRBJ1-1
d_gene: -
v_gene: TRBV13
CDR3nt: TGTGCCAGCAGCTTATTTCCAGTAAACACTGAAGCTTTCTTT
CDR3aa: CASSLFPVNTEAFF

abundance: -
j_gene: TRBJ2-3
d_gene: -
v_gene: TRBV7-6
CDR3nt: TGTGCCAGCAGCTTAGCCAGGGGAATCGGCGATACGCAGTATTTT
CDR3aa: CASSLARGIGDTQYF

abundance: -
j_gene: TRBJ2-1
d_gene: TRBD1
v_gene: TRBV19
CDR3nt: TGTGCCAGTAGCATCCCCAGGGGGCCGAGCTACAATGAGCAGTTCTTC
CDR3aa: CASSIPRGPSYNEQFF